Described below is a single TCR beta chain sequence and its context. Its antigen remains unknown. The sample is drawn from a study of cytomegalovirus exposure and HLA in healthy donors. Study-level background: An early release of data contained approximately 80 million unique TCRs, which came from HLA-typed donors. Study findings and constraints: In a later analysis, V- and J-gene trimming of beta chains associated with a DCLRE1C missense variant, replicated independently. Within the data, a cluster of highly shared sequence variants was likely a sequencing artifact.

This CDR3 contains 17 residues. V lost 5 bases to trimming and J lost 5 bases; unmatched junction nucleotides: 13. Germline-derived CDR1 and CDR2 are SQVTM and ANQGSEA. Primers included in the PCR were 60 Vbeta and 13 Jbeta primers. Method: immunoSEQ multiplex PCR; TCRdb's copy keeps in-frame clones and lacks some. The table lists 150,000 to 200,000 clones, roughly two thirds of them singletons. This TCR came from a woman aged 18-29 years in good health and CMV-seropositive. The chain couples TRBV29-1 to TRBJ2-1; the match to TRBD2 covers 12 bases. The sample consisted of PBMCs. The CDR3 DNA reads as TGCAGCGTTATAAGACTAGCGGGAGTTAGGAGGGACAATGAGCAGTTCTTC. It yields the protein CSVIRLAGVRRDNEQFF.